Listed below are T cell receptor beta chains from one sample, sequenced in a study of blood T cell repertoires in COVID-19. Profiling relied on immunoSEQ multiplex PCR, and the TCRdb table lists in-frame clones only, not all of them. The top ten clones hold around 3.1% of a sample with approximately 250,000 clones, 80% to 90% of them seen once. Specimen: PBMCs or T cells enriched from blood (not recorded which). These receptors all stem from a woman between 40 and 50 years old who had been exposed to COVID-19. CDR3s include the opening cysteine and the closing phenylalanine or tryptophan. The D gene is left open where the match is weak. A row's size may be missing; if present it is once, few, many or a size class.

TRBJ1-4 | TRBV5-4 | . | TRBD1 | TGTGCCAGCAGCTCGGAAGGGACAGTTAATGAAAAACTGTTTTTT | CASSSEGTVNEKLFF
TRBJ2-2 | TRBV5-5 | . | . | TGTGCCAGCAGCTTGTCAGGAACCGGGGAGCTGTTTTTT | CASSLSGTGELFF
TRBJ2-5 | TRBV5-1 | once | . | TGCGCCAGCAGCTTGGTGGGCAGTAACCAGTACCAGTACTTC | CASSLVGSNQYQYF
TRBJ2-3 | TRBV7-2 | . | . | TGTGCCAGCAGCCCACCGTACCCGGGGGTGAGGACGCAGTATTTT | CASSPPYPGVRTQYF
TRBJ1-4 | TRBV5-1 | once | . | TGCGCCAGCGCCCGGGAGGGGGGAGAAAAACTGTTTTTT | CASAREGGEKLFF
TRBJ1-1 | TRBV27 | . | TRBD1 | TGTGCCAGCGGAAATGCCGGGACAGGGAACACTGAAGCTTTCTTT | CASGNAGTGNTEAFF
TRBJ2-1 | TRBV4-2 | once | . | TGTGCCAGCAGCCAAGAAGACGTACAGGACGTCCATGAGCAGTTCTTC | CASSQEDVQDVHEQFF
TRBJ1-2 | TRBV29-1 | . | TRBD1 | TGCAGCGTTGAAAAGGGAGCTAACAGGGGCAGCGGTGGCTACACCTTC | CSVEKGANRGSGGYTF
TRBJ1-4 | TRBV27 | . | TRBD1 | TGTGCCAGCAGTTCCTTAATCGGACAGGGGCGAGGAGAAAAACTGTTTTTT | CASSSLIGQGRGEKLFF
TRBJ2-7 | TRBV2 | once | TRBD1 | TGTGCCAGCAGCTTTCAGGGGGTAGGGTACGAGCAGTACTTC | CASSFQGVGYEQYF
TRBJ1-1 | TRBV5-5 | . | . | TGTGCCAGCAGCTTGGGCGCCTCCACTGAAGCTTTCTTT | CASSLGASTEAFF
TRBJ2-2 | TRBV12-5 | once | TRBD2 | TGTGCTAGTGGTTTGGTATCAAAATCGGCGGGGGAGAACACCGGGGAGCTGTTTTTT | CASGLVSKSAGENTGELFF
TRBJ1-1 | TRBV10-3 | . | TRBD1 | TGTGCCATCAGTGAGTCGGGACAGGTCAACATTATGAACACTGAAGCTTTCTTT | CAISESGQVNIMNTEAFF
TRBJ2-7 | TRBV7-2 | . | . | TGTGCCAGCAGCCCGCGGGGCGGGGGCTTCTCCTACGAGCAGTACTTC | CASSPRGGGFSYEQYF
TRBJ2-7 | TRBV24-1 | . | . | TGTGCCACCAGTGATTGGGGACAAAGTGGATCCTACGAGCAGTACTTC | CATSDWGQSGSYEQYF
TRBJ2-3 | TRBV9 | . | . | TGTGCCAGCAGCCCTAGGCCGGACAGACCCACAGATACGCAGTATTTT | CASSPRPDRPTDTQYF
TRBJ1-2 | TRBV9 | once | . | TGTGCCAGCAGCGCCCCCGGCGCAGGGAACTATGGCTACACCTTC | CASSAPGAGNYGYTF
TRBJ1-2 | TRBV5-6 | . | . | TGTGCCAGCAGCTCCCGCGCGTCCTATGGCTACACCTTC | CASSSRASYGYTF
TRBJ1-4 | TRBV21-1 | . | . | TGTGCCAGCAGCAAAGGACGTGGACACAGATTTTTT | CASSKGRGHRFF
TRBJ1-6 | TRBV5-1 | once | TRBD1 | TGCGCCAGCAGCTTCCGGGACAGAGGGGAGACCTATAATTCACCCCTCCACTTT | CASSFRDRGETYNSPLHF
TRBJ1-4 | TRBV5-1 | . | TRBD1 | TGCGCCAGCAGCTTTACAGGGGACAAGAATGAAAAACTGTTTTTT | CASSFTGDKNEKLFF
TRBJ1-1 | TRBV7-3 | few | . | TGTGCCAGCAGCTTAGGGAGGAACACTGAAGCTTTCTTT | CASSLGRNTEAFF
TRBJ2-7 | TRBV19 | . | TRBD1 | TGTGCCAGTAGTGGCCCCCAGACAGGGACCTCCTACGAGCAGTACTTC | CASSGPQTGTSYEQYF
TRBJ2-1 | TRBV12-5 | . | TRBD2 | TGTGCTAGTGGTTTGGTAACCTGGGGACTAGCGGGAGGCCTCTCCTACAATGAGCAGTTCTTC | CASGLVTWGLAGGLSYNEQFF
TRBJ1-2 | TRBV5-1 | . | . | TGTGCCAGCAGCTTGTTGGGGGCGCGAGGCTACACCTTC | CASSLLGARGYTF
TRBJ1-5 | TRBV28 | once | . | TGCGCCGCAAGGCGGATTTATAGCAATCAGCCCCAGCATTTT | CAARRIYSNQPQHF
TRBJ2-7 | TRBV5-1 | . | TRBD1 | TGCGCCAGCAGCCCCACTCCAGACAGGGCCCTCTACGAGCAGTACTTC | CASSPTPDRALYEQYF
TRBJ2-7 | TRBV6-2/TRBV6-3 | few | TRBD2 | TGTGCCAGCAGCCTGGGCGGGAGCTCCTACGAGCAGTACTTC | CASSLGGSSYEQYF
TRBJ1-2 | TRBV5-1 | . | . | TGTGCCAGCAGCCTCACGGCGGGGGCCCAAACAAATGGCTACACCTTC | CASSLTAGAQTNGYTF
TRBJ2-7 | TRBV2 | . | TRBD1 | TGTGCCAGCCAGGGACAGGACCCCTACGAGCAGTACTTC | CASQGQDPYEQYF
TRBJ1-2 | TRBV4-3 | . | . | TGCGCCAGCAGCCAAGATCGCAGGGTTAATGGCTACACCTTC | CASSQDRRVNGYTF
TRBJ1-2 | TRBV4-3 | . | . | TGCGCCAGCAGCCAAGACCCCTCAACCAGCTATGGCTACACCTTC | CASSQDPSTSYGYTF
TRBJ1-2 | TRBV4-1 | . | . | TGCGCCAGCAGCCAAGGCGCCGGGAACGTTGGCTACACCTTC | CASSQGAGNVGYTF
TRBJ2-1 | TRBV7-2 | . | TRBD1 | TGTGCCAGCAGCTTAGTGAACAGGGGGAGTTACAATGAGCAGTTCTTC | CASSLVNRGSYNEQFF
TRBJ2-3 | TRBV19 | . | . | TGTGCCAGTAGTTGGGCCAGGGCTAGCACAGATACGCAGTATTTT | CASSWARASTDTQYF